The 24 T cell receptor beta chains reported below all come from one sample, sequenced in a study of blood T cell repertoires in COVID-19. Clones were sequenced by immunoSEQ multiplex PCR, and TCRdb holds only the in-frame ones, with some missing. This sample carries roughly 220,000 clones, around 80% of them seen once, and the ten largest clones take about 20%. Sequences were obtained from peripheral blood. These receptors all stem from a man between 25 and 39 years old with active or convalescent COVID-19.

J is TRBJ1-5 and V is TRBV4-1; D possibly corresponds to TRBD1 (5 bases). The CDR3 spans 16 residues. Trimming took 0 bases from V and 11 from J, leaving 20 bases between them. Germline CDR1 MGHRA, CDR2 YSYEKL. CDR3 sequence (DNA): TGCGCCAGCAGCCAAGATCGGGGGAGGTCTATGTCGTCCCAGCATTTT. It yields the protein CASSQDRGRSMSSQHF.

This chain uses TRBV5-5 with TRBJ2-7, with 7 bases lining up with TRBD1. V dropped 4 bases and J dropped 3; count of bases not matched to a gene: 10. This CDR3 region has 15 residues. Germline V gene sequence: CDR1 SGHKS, CDR2 YYEKEE (reference sequence). The CDR3 loop reads CASSLEGASIYEQYF. The DNA of the CDR3 is TGTGCCAGCAGCCTAGAGGGGGCGTCAATCTACGAGCAGTACTTC.

V gene TRBV27 combines with J gene TRBJ1-4, with a weak D call TRBD1 (5 bases). V was trimmed by 4 bases and J by 8 bases, leaving 11 bases between them. The germline V gene has CDR1 MNHEY and CDR2 SMNVEV (reference sequence). The CDR3 is 13 residues long. The CDR3 reads CASSWGLSEKLFF. For the CDR3, the DNA is TGTGCCAGCAGTTGGGGACTGTCGGAAAAACTGTTTTTT. Looking up the rest from reference TRBV27 and TRBJ1-4 gives the full variable domain: EAQVTQNPRYLITVTGKKLTVTCSQNMNHEYMSWYRQDPGLGLRQIYYSMNVEVTDKGDVPEGYKVSRKEKRNFPLILESPSPNQTSLYFCASSWGLSEKLFFGSGTQLSVL.

This sequence joins TRBV5-4 and TRBJ2-2; 13 positions agree with TRBD2. The CDR3 contains 17 residues. CDR1 SGHNT and CDR2 YYREEE come from the germline V gene (reference sequence). Trimming removed 5 bases from V and 5 bases from J; junction bases left unmatched: 9. The CDR3 reads CASSFGLAGAGTGELFF. The CDR3 region has the DNA TGTGCCAGCAGTTTCGGACTAGCGGGAGCGGGGACCGGGGAGCTGTTTTTT.

The chain is built from TRBV18 and TRBJ2-1; 9 bases align to TRBD2. CDR3 length: 17 residues. CDR1 is KGHSH, CDR2 LQKENI, per germline. Trimming cost V 0 bases and J 3 bases; bases outside gene matches: 6. The CDR3 loop reads CASSPPRGLADYNEQFF. CDR3 in DNA: TGTGCCAGCTCACCACCGAGGGGACTAGCAGACTACAATGAGCAGTTCTTC.

The genes are TRBV6-2 or TRBV6-3 and TRBJ1-2; D is possibly TRBD1 (5 bases). The germline CDR1 and CDR2 sequences are MNHEY and SVGEGT. Trimming stripped 6 bases from V and 3 bases from J, with 11 bases between. The CDR3 sequence is 13 residues long. CDR3 region: CASRPTGYYGYTF. DNA of the CDR3: TGTGCCAGCAGGCCTACAGGTTACTATGGCTACACCTTC.

This chain joins TRBV4-2 and TRBJ1-3; 7 bases line up with TRBD1. Germline assignment: CDR1 LGHNA and CDR2 YNFKEQ. The V and J ends lost 1 base and 7 bases, in that order; junction bases with no gene match: 1. This CDR3 has 13 amino acids. The CDR3 sequence: CASSQAQGNTIYF. CDR3 DNA sequence: TGTGCCAGCAGCCAAGCACAGGGGAACACCATATATTTT.

This clone has a handful of counts. J is TRBJ1-5 and V is TRBV7-9; D is possibly TRBD1 (6 bases). The CDR3 totals 15 residues. V shed 3 bases and J shed 0 bases, with 9 bases lying between them. The germline V gene has CDR1 SEHNR and CDR2 FQNEAQ (reference sequence). DNA of the CDR3: TGTGCCAGCAGCTTGACAGGTCTTAGCAATCAGCCCCAGCATTTT. It codes for CASSLTGLSNQPQHF.

The rearrangement joins TRBV28 to TRBJ2-6, with 7 nucleotides matching TRBD1. The ends lost 7 bases at V and 0 bases at J; junction bases unmatched: 12. CDR3 length: 18 amino acids. Looked up from germline, CDR1 is MDHEN and CDR2 is SYDVKM. CDR3 sequence: CASTSLGTAFSGANVLTF. In DNA, the CDR3 is TGTGCCAGCACTTCTTTGGGGACAGCCTTCTCTGGGGCCAACGTCCTGACTTTC.

This sequence joins TRBV9 and TRBJ1-2; TRBD1 matches at 9 bases. The length of the CDR3 is 15 residues. Looked up from germline, CDR1 is SGDLS and CDR2 is YYNGEE. V trimming: 2 bases; J trimming: 1 base; junction bases outside the gene matches: 3. The CDR3 protein is CASSVRDRDNYGYTF. The CDR3 DNA reads TGTGCCAGCAGCGTCAGGGACAGGGATAACTATGGCTACACCTTC.

The chain is built from TRBV30 and TRBJ1-5; possibly TRBD1 for D (5 bases). Germline V gene lookup returns CDR1 GTSNPN and CDR2 SVGIG (reference sequence). The CDR3 has 14 amino acids. Trimming removed 5 bases from V and 3 bases from J, with 14 bases in between. CDR3 residues: CAWAGGEPNQPQHF. The CDR3 DNA reads as TGTGCCTGGGCTGGGGGGGAGCCCAATCAGCCCCAGCATTTT.

The gene calls are TRBV27 and TRBJ2-1, with 10 bases identical to TRBD2. The CDR3 contains 15 residues. Trimming at V came to 3 bases and at J to 9 bases, leaving 8 bases not matched to a gene. The germline V gene encodes CDR1 MNHEY and CDR2 SMNVEV (reference sequence). CDR3 sequence reads: CASSLTLAGASEQFF. Here the CDR3 DNA reads TGTGCCAGCAGTTTGACGCTAGCGGGAGCGAGTGAGCAGTTCTTC.

This CDR3 is CASKGPYEQYF. Written as DNA, the CDR3 is TGTGCCAGCAAGGGGCCATACGAGCAGTACTTC. V usage is TRBV28 and J usage is TRBJ2-7, with D possibly being TRBD1 (5 bases). The CDR3 is 11 amino acids. V lost 7 bases, J lost 4 bases, and 8 bases lay in between. Germline assignment: CDR1 MDHEN and CDR2 SYDVKM.

The chain joins TRBV11-2 to TRBJ2-5; D is ambiguous. V shed 1 base and J shed 7 bases, with 7 bases lying between them. The CDR3 has 12 residues. Germline values: CDR1 SGHAT, CDR2 FQNNGV. CDR3 DNA: TGTGCCAGCAGCTTAGTGATTAGGACCCAGTACTTC. This sequence encodes CASSLVIRTQYF.

The chain joins TRBV28 to TRBJ1-1; D remains ambiguous. V was clipped by 6 bases and J by 1 base, with 9 bases between them. CDR1 MDHEN and CDR2 SYDVKM come from the germline V gene. The CDR3 loop spans 13 amino acids. DNA for the CDR3: TGTGCCAGCAGCCTACAGAGGAACACTGAAGCTTTCTTT. This translates into CASSLQRNTEAFF.

This clone turned up a few times. The chain employs TRBV28 and TRBJ2-5, with 13 bases that match TRBD2. CDR1 MDHEN and CDR2 SYDVKM come from the germline V gene. CDR3 length: 16 amino acids. Trimming cost V 5 bases and J 5 bases; bases outside gene matches: 8. The DNA for the CDR3 is TGTGCCAGCAGTGACACTAGCGGGAGGGCCTGGGAGACCCAGTACTTC. Encoded protein: CASSDTSGRAWETQYF.

The chain joins TRBV12-2 to TRBJ1-4. TRBV12-2 is described as a pseudogene. This CDR3 contains 14 residues. The CDR3 region is CASRLAPGREKLFF. The CDR3 coding sequence is TGTGCAAGTCGCTTAGCCCCCGGTCGGGAAAAACTGTTTTTT.

The rearrangement links TRBV6-6 to TRBJ1-1, with D possibly matching TRBD1 (6 bases). CDR1 is MNHNY and CDR2 is SVGAGI in the germline V gene (reference sequence). V was shortened by 3 bases and J by 5 bases, with 19 bases between the two germline ends. The CDR3 contains 16 residues. CDR3 amino acids: CASSYTPTGGGTEAFF. CDR3 nucleotide sequence: TGTGCCAGCAGTTATACCCCGACAGGTGGGGGTACTGAAGCTTTCTTT.

This clone was counted a single time. The V call is TRBV19, the J call TRBJ1-2; 8 nucleotides line up with TRBD1. Germline CDR1 reads LNHDA; CDR2 reads SQIVND (reference sequence). This CDR3 region has 13 residues. V shed 7 bases and J 7 bases; nucleotides not matched to a gene: 8. For the CDR3, the DNA is TGTGCCAGTACCGGACAGGGACGGGGTGGCTACACCTTC. Protein: CASTGQGRGGYTF. The entire variable domain, with the rest obtained from reference TRBV19 and TRBJ1-2, is as follows: DGGITQSPKYLFRKEGQNVTLSCEQNLNHDAMYWYRQDPGQGLRLIYYSQIVNDFQKGDIAEGYSVSREKKESFPLTVTSAQKNPTAFYLCASTGQGRGGYTFGSGTRLTVV.

The chain is built from TRBV29-1 and TRBJ2-7; possible D gene TRBD1, 5 bases. Germline-derived CDR1 and CDR2 are SQVTM and ANQGSEA. The CDR3 sequence is 15 residues long. V was cut by 4 bases and J by 4 bases, with 20 bases left in between. DNA for the CDR3: TGCAGCGTTGGGTTCGGCGGTCAGGGATTATACGAGCAGTACTTC. Its protein product is CSVGFGGQGLYEQYF.

This clone was picked up a small number of times. V usage is TRBV28 and J usage is TRBJ2-2; tentative D call: TRBD1 (5 bases). The CDR3 is made up of 11 amino acids. The V gene's germline CDR1 is MDHEN and CDR2 SYDVKM. With 2 bases removed from V and 12 bases from J, the gap between germline ends came to 7 bases. The CDR3 sequence: CASSLRGQLFF. Here the CDR3 DNA reads TGTGCCAGCAGTTTAAGGGGCCAGCTGTTTTTT.

The chain employs TRBV19 and TRBJ2-4; D might be TRBD2 (6 bases). Per the germline V gene, CDR1 is LNHDA and CDR2 is SQIVND (reference sequence). This CDR3 comprises 17 residues. V shed 1 base and J shed 4 bases, with 17 bases lying between them. The DNA for the CDR3 is TGTGCCAGTAGTATAGTCCCCGGGGGTAACGTTAAAAACATTCAGTACTTC. Amino acid sequence: CASSIVPGGNVKNIQYF. Variable domain in full (rest from reference TRBV19 and TRBJ2-4): DGGITQSPKYLFRKEGQNVTLSCEQNLNHDAMYWYRQDPGQGLRLIYYSQIVNDFQKGDIAEGYSVSREKKESFPLTVTSAQKNPTAFYLCASSIVPGGNVKNIQYFGAGTRLSVL.

The V and J genes are TRBV12-3 or TRBV12-4 and TRBJ2-1, with 9 bases fitting TRBD2. J was trimmed by 8 bases and V by 3 bases; bases with no gene match: 2. The CDR3 is made up of 13 amino acids. For the CDR3, the DNA is TGTGCCAGCAGTTTGCGGGGGGGCGATGAGCAGTTCTTC. Translating gives CASSLRGGDEQFF.

The chain has TRBV11-2 and TRBJ2-5, with D possibly TRBD1 on 5 matching bases. V shed 5 bases and J shed 8 bases, with 12 bases lying between them. The CDR3 contains 12 residues. CDR1 and CDR2 from the germline V gene are SGHAT and FQNNGV. The CDR3 loop is CASSPRGRTQYF. The CDR3 region has the DNA TGTGCCAGCAGCCCTAGGGGTCGCACCCAGTACTTC.